Listed below are T cell receptor beta chains from one sample, sequenced in a study of CD8+CD57+ T cells in acquired aplastic anemia. Via MiXCR, TCRdb re-called the reads, giving one row per CDR3 protein. This sample has 150,000 or so distinct CDR3 sequences; around 47% occur once, and the top ten carry 2.5% to 4%. Specimen: sorted CD4+, CD8+, or CD8+CD57+ T cells (not recorded which) from PBMCs. These receptors were obtained from a human donor with aplastic anemia. Both conserved end residues are part of each CDR3. A D gene is named only where the DNA matches it firmly. For some rows the clone size is stated as once, few or many, or as a class when expanded; others skip it.

CDR3 length	clone size	D gene	V gene	J gene	CDR3 protein	CDR3 DNA
14	.	.	TRBV24-1	TRBJ2-3	CATSGGESTDAQYF	TGTGCCACCAGTGGCGGGGAGAGCACAGATGCGCAGTATTTT
13	.	.	TRBV29-1	TRBJ1-2	CSVVPQGIHGYTF	TGCAGCGTTGTCCCGCAGGGTATTCATGGCTACACCTTC
19	few	TRBD2	TRBV6-1	TRBJ2-2	CASSELGQRLAGGRGELFF	TGTGCCAGCAGTGAACTGGGACAGCGCCTAGCGGGAGGGCGGGGGGAGCTGTTTTTT
14	many	TRBD1	TRBV19	TRBJ1-2	CASSPGQGAYGYTF	TGTGCCAGCAGCCCGGGACAGGGGGCCTATGGCTACACCTTC
13	many	.	TRBV12-3/TRBV12-4	TRBJ1-5	CASSFPGNQPQHF	TGTGCCAGCAGTTTTCCTGGCAATCAGCCCCAGCATTTT
12	many	TRBD2	TRBV20-1	TRBJ2-1	CTAAGGRNEQFF	TGCACCGCGGCGGGGGGCCGGAATGAGCAGTTCTTC
17	.	TRBD2	TRBV12-5	TRBJ2-1	CASGLEGLAGMNNEQFF	TGTGCTAGTGGTTTGGAGGGACTAGCGGGAATGAACAATGAGCAGTTCTTC
14	.	.	TRBV20-1	TRBJ2-3	CSARGQGITDTQYF	TGCAGTGCTAGAGGTCAGGGGATCACAGATACGCAGTATTTT
14	.	TRBD1	TRBV24-1	TRBJ2-5	CATSDRGRGETQYF	TGTGCCACCAGTGACAGGGGGCGCGGAGAGACCCAGTACTTC
20	once	TRBD2	TRBV20-1	TRBJ2-3	CSASSPPGLAGDRRTDTQYF	TGCAGTGCCTCATCGCCCCCGGGACTAGCGGGAGATAGGCGCACAGATACGCAGTATTTT
15	.	TRBD1	TRBV19	TRBJ2-7	CASSLTGTGTYEQYF	TGTGCCAGTAGTCTCACAGGGACAGGAACCTACGAGCAGTACTTC
15	.	.	TRBV20-1	TRBJ1-5	CSARRQGQGHQPQHF	TGCAGTGCTAGAAGGCAGGGCCAAGGGCATCAGCCCCAGCATTTT
14	.	.	TRBV7-8	TRBJ2-7	CASSEPGGRHEQYF	TGTGCCAGCAGTGAACCCGGGGGCCGCCACGAGCAGTACTTC
13	many	TRBD2	TRBV20-1	TRBJ2-7	CSAGTILSYEQYF	TGCAGTGCCGGGACTATCCTCTCCTACGAGCAGTACTTC
20	once	TRBD1	TRBV29-1	TRBJ2-6	CSVTGQDITTSSSGANVLTF	TGCAGCGTGACAGGGCAGGATATAACGACTTCGAGCTCTGGGGCCAACGTCCTGACTTTC
12	.	.	TRBV24-1	TRBJ2-2	CATRGHTGELFF	TGTGCCACCCGGGGACACACCGGGGAGCTGTTTTTT
18	many	TRBD2	TRBV7-2	TRBJ2-1	CASSLGARGTSDYNEQFF	TGTGCCAGCAGCTTAGGTGCCCGGGGGACTAGCGATTACAATGAGCAGTTCTTC
14	.	TRBD2	TRBV7-2	TRBJ2-7	CASSYGTKGYEQYF	TGTGCCAGCAGCTACGGGACTAAGGGCTACGAGCAGTACTTC
17	.	.	TRBV20-1	TRBJ1-2	CSVRDRPFFDRPHGYTF	TGCAGTGTTAGAGACCGCCCTTTCTTCGACAGGCCCCATGGCTACACCTTC
18	few	TRBD2	TRBV20-1	TRBJ2-6	CSARSSGGRLSGANVLTF	TGCAGTGCTAGGTCTAGCGGGGGGCGTCTCTCTGGGGCCAACGTCCTGACTTTC
16	many	.	TRBV15	TRBJ2-5	CATSRMTFGLQETQYF	TGTGCCACCAGCAGAATGACATTCGGGCTCCAAGAGACCCAGTACTTC
12	few	TRBD2	TRBV29-1	TRBJ2-7	CSVVSGTYEQYF	TGCAGCGTTGTGAGCGGGACCTACGAGCAGTACTTC
18	many	TRBD1	TRBV7-9	TRBJ1-1	CASSGVRGRTLLNTEAFF	TGTGCCAGCAGCGGGGTCAGGGGGCGGACTTTACTGAACACTGAAGCTTTCTTT
13	many	.	TRBV5-1	TRBJ1-2	CASSLAGTDGYTF	TGCGCCAGCAGCTTGGCTGGGACGGATGGCTACACCTTC
13	few	.	TRBV7-2	TRBJ1-1	CASSYRVNTEAFF	TGTGCCAGCAGCTATAGAGTGAACACTGAAGCTTTCTTT